The clone carrying this TCR beta chain is a singleton in its sample. V was shortened by 2 bases and J by 9 bases, with 9 bases between the two germline ends. From germline, CDR1 is SGHDT and CDR2 YYEEEE. This CDR3 comprises 12 residues. Sequenced by immunoSEQ multiplex PCR; TCRdb stores in-frame clones only, minus some. The sample lists roughly 70,000 clones, around 80% occurring once. This entry belongs to a study of OX40 agonist ivuxolimab in advanced cancers. For the study at large: Allowance was made for prior anti-PD-1, anti-PD-L1 or anti-CTLA-4 therapy, and roughly 40% had some.

The source was CD4+ or CD8+ T cells sorted from blood, collected in a trial of the OX40 agonist ivuxolimab. The sequence was obtained from an adult with an advanced solid tumor such as melanoma, head and neck, liver or kidney cancer. The chain carries TRBV5-6 and TRBJ2-1; the D gene is possibly TRBD2 (5 bases). CDR3 sequence reads: CASSLKRPEQFF. The CDR3 DNA is TGTGCCAGCAGCTTAAAGCGGCCTGAGCAGTTCTTC.